This TCR beta chain was captured by sequencing in a study of OX40 agonist ivuxolimab in advanced cancers. Libraries were prepared by immunoSEQ multiplex PCR; TCRdb keeps only in-frame clonotypes and omits some of them. The repertoire has approximately 18,000 clones, around four fifths of them found once; the top ten carry under 30%. CDR1 SSHAT and CDR2 FNYEAQ come from the germline V gene (reference sequence). CDR3 length equals 16 residues. As for this clone: This may stem from a read error, because a much larger clone lies one nucleotide away.

Specimen: CD4+ or CD8+ T cells sorted from blood, collected in a trial of the OX40 agonist ivuxolimab. The chain employs TRBV7-7 and TRBJ2-3, with D hard to call. The origin of this receptor is an adult with an advanced solid tumor such as melanoma, head and neck, liver or kidney cancer. In DNA form, the CDR3 reads TGTGCCAGCAGCCCAACCCGCTCGGGTGCAGGCGATATGCAGTATTTT. It yields the protein CASSPTRSGAGDMQYF.